These T cell receptor beta chains were read from a single sample in a study of T cells expressing NK-cell markers. Reprocessing the 5' RACE reads, TCRdb reports a single entry for every CDR3 protein and omits DNA. The table for this sample gives hundreds of thousands of distinct CDR3 sequences. The specimen was blood T cells: a sorted CD56 or NKG2C T cell subset, CD4+ or CD8+ T cells, or bulk PBMC T cells (not recorded which). The receptor source for this set is a man between 18 and 69 years old in good health. CDR3s include the opening cysteine and the closing phenylalanine or tryptophan.

>TRBV3-1|TRBJ2-1|16
CASSQAKLSPYNEQFF
>TRBV27|TRBJ2-4|15
CASRDRGLAKNIQYF
>TRBV20-1|TRBJ2-7|14
CSARKRGGLSEQYF
>TRBV20-1|TRBJ2-2|13
CSARYGATGELFF
>TRBV15|TRBJ1-1|15
CATSETGTANTEAFF
>TRBV10-3|TRBJ2-7|13
CAITSDRGYEQYF
>TRBV28|TRBJ2-7|15
CASSLMGASSYEQYF
>TRBV11-2|TRBJ2-4|18
CASSSRDRGQWFKNIQYF
>TRBV6-1|TRBJ2-1|14
CASTGWGAFYEQFF
>TRBV3-1|TRBJ2-1|16
CASSQDSTGGRNEQFF
>TRBV12-5|TRBJ2-5|18
CASGPGAGAKGGQETQYF
>TRBV18|TRBJ2-3|15
CASSELKSPPDTQYF